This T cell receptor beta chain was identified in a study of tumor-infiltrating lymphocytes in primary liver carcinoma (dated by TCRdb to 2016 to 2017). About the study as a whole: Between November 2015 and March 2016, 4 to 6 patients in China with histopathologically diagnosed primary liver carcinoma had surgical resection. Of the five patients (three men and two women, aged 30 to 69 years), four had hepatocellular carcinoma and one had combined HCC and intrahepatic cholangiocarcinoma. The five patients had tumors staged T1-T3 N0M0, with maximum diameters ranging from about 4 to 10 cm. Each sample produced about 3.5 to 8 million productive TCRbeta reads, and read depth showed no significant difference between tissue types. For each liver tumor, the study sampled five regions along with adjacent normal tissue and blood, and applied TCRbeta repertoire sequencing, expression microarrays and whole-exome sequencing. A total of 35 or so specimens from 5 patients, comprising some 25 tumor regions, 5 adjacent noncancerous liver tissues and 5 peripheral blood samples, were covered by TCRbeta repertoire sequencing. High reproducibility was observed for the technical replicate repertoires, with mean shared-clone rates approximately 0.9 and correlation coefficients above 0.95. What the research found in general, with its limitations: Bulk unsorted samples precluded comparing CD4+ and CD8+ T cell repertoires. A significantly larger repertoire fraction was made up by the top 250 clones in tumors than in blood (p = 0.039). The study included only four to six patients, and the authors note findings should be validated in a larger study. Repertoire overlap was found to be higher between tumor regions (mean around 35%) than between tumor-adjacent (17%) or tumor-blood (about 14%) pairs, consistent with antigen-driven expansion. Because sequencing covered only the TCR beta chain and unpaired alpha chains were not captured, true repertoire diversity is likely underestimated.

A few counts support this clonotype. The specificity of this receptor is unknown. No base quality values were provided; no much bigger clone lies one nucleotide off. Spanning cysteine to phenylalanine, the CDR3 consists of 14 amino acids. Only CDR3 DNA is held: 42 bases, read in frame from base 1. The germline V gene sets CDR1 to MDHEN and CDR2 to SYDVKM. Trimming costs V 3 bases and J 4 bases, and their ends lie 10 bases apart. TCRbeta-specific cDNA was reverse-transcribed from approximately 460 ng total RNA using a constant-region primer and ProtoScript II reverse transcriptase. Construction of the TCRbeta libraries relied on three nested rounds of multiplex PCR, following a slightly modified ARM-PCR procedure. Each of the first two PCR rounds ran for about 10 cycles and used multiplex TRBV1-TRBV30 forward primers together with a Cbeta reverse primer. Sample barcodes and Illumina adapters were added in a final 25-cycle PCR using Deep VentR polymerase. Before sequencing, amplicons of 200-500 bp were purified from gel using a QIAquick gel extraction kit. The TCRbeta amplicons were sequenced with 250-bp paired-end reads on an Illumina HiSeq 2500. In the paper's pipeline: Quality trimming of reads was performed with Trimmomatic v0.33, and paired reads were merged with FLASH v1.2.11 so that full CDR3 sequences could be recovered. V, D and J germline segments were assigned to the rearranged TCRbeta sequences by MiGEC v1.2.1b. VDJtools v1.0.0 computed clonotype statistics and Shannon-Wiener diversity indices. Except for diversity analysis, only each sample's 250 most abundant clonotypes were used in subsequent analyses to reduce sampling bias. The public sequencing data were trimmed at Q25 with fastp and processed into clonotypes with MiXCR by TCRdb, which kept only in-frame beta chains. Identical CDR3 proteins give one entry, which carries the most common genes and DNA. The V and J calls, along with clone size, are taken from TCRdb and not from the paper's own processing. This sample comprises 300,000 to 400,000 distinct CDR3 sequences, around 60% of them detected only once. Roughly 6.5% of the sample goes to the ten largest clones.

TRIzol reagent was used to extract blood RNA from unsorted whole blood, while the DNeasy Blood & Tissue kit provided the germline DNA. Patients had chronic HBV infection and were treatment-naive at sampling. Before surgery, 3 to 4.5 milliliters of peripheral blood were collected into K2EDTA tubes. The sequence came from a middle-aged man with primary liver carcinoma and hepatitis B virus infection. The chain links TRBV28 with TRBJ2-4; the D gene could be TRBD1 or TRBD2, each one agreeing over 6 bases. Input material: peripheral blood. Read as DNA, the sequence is TGTGCCAGCAGTTTCCGGGGGCTTAAAAACATTCAGTACTTC. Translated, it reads CASSFRGLKNIQYF.